This T cell receptor beta chain was found in a study of CD8 T cells in ankylosing spondylitis. MiXCR was run by TCRdb on the 5' RACE reads, yielding one entry per CDR3 protein. The top ten hold over 6.5% of the sample, which has 50,000 or so distinct CDR3 sequences, approximately 7.4% seen once. Deletions cut 4 bases from V and 0 bases from J, with 13 bases between. Germline CDR1 reads SEHNR; CDR2 reads FQNEAQ (reference sequence). This CDR3 is built from 16 residues. On this clonotype itself: Its antigen remains unidentified.

General study results and limits: Before this, some motif variants had been reported in reactive arthritis synovial fluid and blood.

The sequence was obtained from a female donor with ankylosing spondylitis or in good health (not recorded which). The V gene is TRBV7-9, the J gene TRBJ1-5; tentative D call: TRBD1 (6 bases). The specimen was blood, either unsorted or a sorted T cell fraction (not recorded which). CDR3 coding DNA: TGTGCCAGCAGCTCAACAGGGCACCTTAGCAATCAGCCCCAGCATTTT. Protein: CASSSTGHLSNQPQHF.